What follows are 19 T cell receptor beta chains derived from one specimen sequenced in a study of technical replicates of blood from a handful of donors. Measured with immunoSEQ multiplex PCR; TCRdb has only the in-frame clones, and not every one. Here the sample spans approximately 92,000 clones, 85% to 95% being singletons. Material: T cells isolated from PBMCs. Receptors originate from a human donor in good health.

DNA of the CDR3: TGCAGCGTTGAACCGGAGACAGGGGCAGATACGCAGTATTTT. Encoded protein: CSVEPETGADTQYF. The rearrangement uses TRBV29-1 and TRBJ2-3; 8 positions match TRBD1. V lost 2 bases and J lost 4; bases outside the gene matches: 5. This CDR3 is 14 amino acids long. Germline values: CDR1 SQVTM, CDR2 ANQGSEA.

J is TRBJ2-3 and V is TRBV27; 8 nucleotides match TRBD1. The V gene end was trimmed by 7 bases and the J gene end by 5 bases; junction bases not matched to a gene: 2. CDR3 length: 12 amino acids. Germline V lookup: CDR1 MNHEY, CDR2 SMNVEV (reference sequence). The CDR3 is CASTDRGDTQYF. The CDR3 nucleotides read TGTGCCAGCACCGACAGGGGAGATACGCAGTATTTT.

The chain links TRBV27 to TRBJ2-7, with D possibly TRBD1 on 5 matching bases. CDR1 is MNHEY, CDR2 SMNVEV, per germline (reference sequence). The CDR3 has 14 amino acids. V dropped 3 bases and J dropped 2 bases, with 11 bases sitting between them. The CDR3 region is CASSLGRAAYEQYF. The CDR3 nucleotides are TGTGCCAGCAGTTTGGGCAGGGCTGCCTACGAGCAGTACTTC.

V is TRBV6-5 and J is TRBJ2-7; TRBD2 is a possible D gene (5 bases). CDR1 is MNHEY, CDR2 SVGAGI, per germline. V was cut by 8 bases and J by 6 bases, with 17 bases left in between. The CDR3 is 13 amino acids. CDR3 nucleotide sequence: TGTGCCAGCCGGACTGTAGGGCGCGGCGAGCAGTACTTC. Its protein product is CASRTVGRGEQYF.

The J gene is TRBJ2-5, the V gene TRBV30, with TRBD1 as a possible D gene (5 bases). Germline values: CDR1 GTSNPN, CDR2 SVGIG (reference sequence). Deletions cut 3 bases from V and 5 bases from J, with 19 bases between. The CDR3 totals 15 residues. The CDR3 reads CAWRPLGPLMETQYF. The CDR3 DNA sequence: TGTGCCTGGAGGCCACTGGGGCCTCTAATGGAGACCCAGTACTTC.

V is TRBV14 and J is TRBJ2-3; possibly TRBD2 for D (6 bases). The germline V and J ends were trimmed by 0 bases and 0 bases, with 10 bases remaining between them. The CDR3 contains 16 residues. Germline CDR1 and CDR2: SGHDN and FVKESK. CDR3 protein: CASSQDSGASTDTQYF. For the CDR3, the DNA is TGTGCCAGCAGCCAAGATAGCGGTGCTAGCACAGATACGCAGTATTTT.

This chain joins TRBV7-2 and TRBJ2-1; 10 bases match TRBD2. The CDR3 has 17 amino acids. Germline V lookup: CDR1 SGHTA, CDR2 FQGNSA. The junction had 9 bases not matched to a gene; V was cut back by 0 bases and J by 7 bases. CDR3 loop: CASSLALSSGRGNEQFF. CDR3 nucleotide sequence: TGTGCCAGCAGCTTAGCGCTCTCAAGCGGGAGGGGTAATGAGCAGTTCTTC.

The chain combines TRBV25-1 with TRBJ2-1, with 9 bases aligning to TRBD2. The CDR3 extends over 15 amino acids. Trimming took 3 bases from V and 6 from J; bases not matched to a gene: 6. Germline V gives CDR1 MGHDK, CDR2 SYGVNS. The CDR3 spells CASSEGNSGSNEQFF. CDR3 DNA: TGTGCCAGCAGTGAGGGTAATAGCGGGAGCAATGAGCAGTTCTTC.

The V call is TRBV30, the J call TRBJ2-7, with TRBD1 as a possible D gene (5 bases). There are 13 residues in the CDR3. Germline-derived CDR1 and CDR2 are GTSNPN and SVGIG (reference sequence). Trimming shortened V by 3 bases and J by 4 bases, and 13 bases separated the two germline ends. The chain's CDR3 is CAWRTEISYEQYF. CDR3 nucleotide sequence: TGTGCCTGGAGGACAGAGATATCTTACGAGCAGTACTTC.

J is TRBJ2-5 and V is TRBV6-5, with D possibly matching TRBD1 (6 bases). The CDR3 extends over 15 amino acids. V dropped 11 bases and J dropped 1 base, with 20 bases sitting between them. Germline-derived CDR1 and CDR2 are MNHEY and SVGAGI. CDR3 amino acids: CASRAWDNFQETQYF. The CDR3 bases are TGTGCCTCTAGAGCCTGGGACAATTTCCAAGAGACCCAGTACTTC.

This clone was found once. The V call is TRBV30, the J call TRBJ2-1; D is uncertain. Germline CDR1 and CDR2: GTSNPN and SVGIG (reference sequence). Trimming removed 2 bases from V and 0 bases from J, with 8 bases in between. The CDR3 sequence is 14 residues long. The CDR3 sequence: CAWSSPNSYNEQFF. CDR3 in DNA: TGTGCCTGGAGTAGCCCAAACTCCTACAATGAGCAGTTCTTC.

The chain couples TRBV4-1 to TRBJ1-4; D is possibly TRBD1 (5 bases). From germline, CDR1 is MGHRA and CDR2 YSYEKL. The CDR3 extends over 15 amino acids. V was clipped by 0 bases and J by 7 bases, with 12 bases between them. CDR3 nucleotide sequence: TGCGCCAGCAGCCAAGACCCAGGGTTGCCTGAAAAACTGTTTTTT. Its translation is CASSQDPGLPEKLFF.

The chain carries TRBV11-2 and TRBJ2-7; D may be TRBD1 (5 bases). This CDR3 has 11 residues. Trimming stripped 5 bases from V and 3 bases from J, with 5 bases between. Germline values: CDR1 SGHAT, CDR2 FQNNGV. DNA for the CDR3: TGTGCCAGCAGCACAGGCTACGAGCAGTACTTC. It is translated as CASSTGYEQYF.

V is TRBV7-3 and J is TRBJ2-5; D gene uncertain. The CDR3 runs 14 residues. Germline loops: CDR1 SGHTA, CDR2 FQGTGA. V lost 2 bases, J lost 0 bases, and 7 bases lay in between. CDR3 in DNA: TGTGCCAGCAGCTTAGACGGGTACCAAGAGACCCAGTACTTC. It yields the protein CASSLDGYQETQYF.

This clone was counted a single time. The chain recombines TRBV28 with TRBJ2-5; 10 bases match TRBD2. The ends lost 11 bases at V and 3 bases at J; junction bases unmatched: 9. The germline V gene has CDR1 MDHEN and CDR2 SYDVKM. CDR3 size: 14 residues. Here the CDR3 reads CAGQREGLEETQYF. CDR3 coding DNA: TGTGCCGGTCAGCGGGAGGGCCTCGAAGAGACCCAGTACTTC.

A few counts support this clone. V is TRBV28 and J is TRBJ1-1, with D hard to call. Between the trimmed V and J ends, which lost 7 bases and 4 bases, there was a span of 7 bases. The CDR3 is 11 residues long. Germline-derived CDR1 and CDR2 are MDHEN and SYDVKM. DNA of the CDR3: TGTGCCAGCAATACACGCACTGAAGCTTTCTTT. Protein sequence: CASNTRTEAFF.

This clone was found a few times. The genes are TRBV11-1 and TRBJ2-1, with TRBD2 matching over 13 bases. After removal of 5 bases from V and 10 bases from J, the junction contained 5 bases not matched to a gene. Germline CDR1 is SGHAT and CDR2 is FQDESV (reference sequence). The CDR3 is 14 residues long. The CDR3 reads CASSRTSGRGEQFF. As DNA, the CDR3 is TGTGCCAGCAGCCGGACTAGCGGGAGAGGCGAGCAGTTCTTC.

This clone showed up just once. V usage is TRBV4-1 and J usage is TRBJ2-2; 11 bases fit TRBD1. The CDR3 covers 16 residues. Unmatched junction bases numbered 2, after V lost 1 base and J lost 4 bases. Germline loops: CDR1 MGHRA, CDR2 YSYEKL. The CDR3 DNA reads TGCGCCAGCAGCCAAGGGACAGGGGGCATCACCGGGGAGCTGTTTTTT. Its protein is CASSQGTGGITGELFF.

In nucleotides, the CDR3 is TGTGCCAGCAGTTACCAAGGGACAGCCACAGATACGCAGTATTTT. This translates into CASSYQGTATDTQYF. The chain joins TRBV6-5 to TRBJ2-3; 7 nucleotides agree with TRBD1. V lost 2 bases and J lost 2; bases outside the gene matches: 4. Germline V gene sequence: CDR1 MNHEY, CDR2 SVGAGI. CDR3 size: 15 residues.